This is a list of T cell receptor beta chains from one sample in a study of T cell responses to AZD1222 COVID-19 vaccine. Assay used: immunoSEQ multiplex PCR; TCRdb lists only in-frame clones, some missing. The data show just over 150,000 clones, about 85% seen once. Sequencing was performed on peripheral blood, taken after recovery from COVID-19. Source of these receptors: an adult who had recovered from COVID-19. Both conserved end residues are part of each CDR3. D genes are given only for firm matches. Clone size is shown for a subset of rows, as once, few, many or a class of expanded clone.

TRBV5-1	TRBJ1-1	.	.	TGCGCCAGCAGCATGCTAGGCAGGGGACGAGACACTGAAGCTTTCTTT	CASSMLGRGRDTEAFF
TRBV11-3	TRBJ1-3	.	.	TGTGCCAGCAGCTTAGATTCGGGTTTCGGAAACACCATATATTTT	CASSLDSGFGNTIYF
TRBV19	TRBJ1-1	.	.	TGTGCCAGTAGTCTATATGGGAGGTGGGCTGAAGCTTTCTTT	CASSLYGRWAEAFF
TRBV6-5	TRBJ1-2	TRBD1	.	TGTGCCAGCATTACCCGGGACAGGTTGGACTATGGCTACACCTTC	CASITRDRLDYGYTF
TRBV5-5	TRBJ1-2	TRBD1	.	TGTGCCAGCAGCTTAGGGACAGGGGGGGACTATGGCTACACCTTC	CASSLGTGGDYGYTF
TRBV19	TRBJ2-3	TRBD1	.	TGTGCCAGCAGGGACAGGGGGCGCACAGATACGCAGTATTTT	CASRDRGRTDTQYF
TRBV28	TRBJ2-1	TRBD2	.	TGTGCCAGCAGTACCTGGGGGACTAGCGGAGGCGATAATGAGCAGTTCTTC	CASSTWGTSGGDNEQFF
TRBV15	TRBJ2-5	TRBD2	.	TGTGCCACCAGCAGAGCGGGGGGACGAGAGACCCAGTACTTC	CATSRAGGRETQYF
TRBV7-6	TRBJ1-1	.	few	TGTGCCAGCAGCTTAGGGGGTGTGAGGAACACTGAAGCTTTCTTT	CASSLGGVRNTEAFF
TRBV5-1	TRBJ2-3	.	.	TGCGCCAGCAGCTTGGCGATGCGAAACTCAGGGGGAGGAGATACGCAGTATTTT	CASSLAMRNSGGGDTQYF
TRBV7-8	TRBJ2-3	TRBD1	.	TGTGCCAGCAGCTTAGGGGGGACAGGGGAAGATACGCAGTATTTT	CASSLGGTGEDTQYF
TRBV9	TRBJ1-2	TRBD1	.	TGTGCCAGCAGCGCAAGGACAGGGGAGGGCTATGGCTACACCTTC	CASSARTGEGYGYTF
TRBV3-1/TRBV3-2	TRBJ1-1	TRBD1	.	TGTGCCAGCAGCCTAAGGACAGGGCGCCTCACTGAAGCTTTCTTT	CASSLRTGRLTEAFF
TRBV7-2	TRBJ1-6	.	.	TGTGCCAGCAGCTTCCTGGATTCACCCCTCCACTTT	CASSFLDSPLHF
TRBV5-4	TRBJ2-1	TRBD1	.	TGTGCCAGCAGCGAACCGGGACAGGGTTTCGACAATGAGCAGTTCTTC	CASSEPGQGFDNEQFF
TRBV5-1	TRBJ1-2	.	.	TGCGCCAGCAGCCCCCGTGGGGGGCCGGACTATGGCTACACCTTC	CASSPRGGPDYGYTF
TRBV2	TRBJ1-2	.	.	TGTGCCAGCAGGGGGACATGGGATGGCTACACCTTC	CASRGTWDGYTF
TRBV5-1	TRBJ1-5	.	.	TGCGCCAGCAGCTTGACTGACGGTAGCAATCAGCCCCAGCATTTT	CASSLTDGSNQPQHF
TRBV5-1	TRBJ2-7	.	few	TGCGCCAGCAGCTTGGAAAGGGCGGACCAGCAGTACTTC	CASSLERADQQYF
TRBV5-1	TRBJ1-2	TRBD1	.	TGCGCCAGCAGCTTGGTAGGACAGGATCTGCACTACACCTTC	CASSLVGQDLHYTF
TRBV28	TRBJ1-1	.	few	TGTGCCAGCAGTTTATTGAGGAAGGCTGAAGCTTTCTTT	CASSLLRKAEAFF
TRBV10-2	TRBJ2-7	.	.	TGCGCCAGCAGTTACCCAGGGAGCTCCTACGAGCAGTACTTC	CASSYPGSSYEQYF
TRBV3-1/TRBV3-2	TRBJ2-1	TRBD2	.	TGTGCCAGCAGCCCGGGACTAGCGGGAGACGAAGAGTTCTTC	CASSPGLAGDEEFF
TRBV5-1	TRBJ2-3	.	.	TGCGCCAGCAGCCCGGAAACAGATACGCAGTATTTT	CASSPETDTQYF
TRBV7-9	TRBJ1-3	.	.	TGTGCCAGCAGCGCCCTCTCTGGAAACACCATATATTTT	CASSALSGNTIYF
TRBV27	TRBJ1-2	.	.	TGTGCCAGCAGTTTAGTTGGGAAACTGGAGACAGGCGATGGCTACACCTTC	CASSLVGKLETGDGYTF
TRBV27	TRBJ2-3	.	.	TGTGCCAGCAGTCCTAAGACGGGGTATAGCACAGATACGCAGTATTTT	CASSPKTGYSTDTQYF